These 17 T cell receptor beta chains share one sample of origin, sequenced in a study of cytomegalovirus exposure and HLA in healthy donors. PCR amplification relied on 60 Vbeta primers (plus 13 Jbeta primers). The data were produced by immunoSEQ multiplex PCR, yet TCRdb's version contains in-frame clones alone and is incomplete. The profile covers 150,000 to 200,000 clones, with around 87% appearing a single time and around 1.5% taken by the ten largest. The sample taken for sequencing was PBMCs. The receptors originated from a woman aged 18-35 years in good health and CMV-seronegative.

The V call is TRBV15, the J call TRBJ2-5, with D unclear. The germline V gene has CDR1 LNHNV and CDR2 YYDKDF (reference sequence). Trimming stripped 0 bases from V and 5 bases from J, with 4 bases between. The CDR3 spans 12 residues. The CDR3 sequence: CATSRDMETQYF. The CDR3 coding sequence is TGTGCCACCAGCAGAGATATGGAGACCCAGTACTTC.

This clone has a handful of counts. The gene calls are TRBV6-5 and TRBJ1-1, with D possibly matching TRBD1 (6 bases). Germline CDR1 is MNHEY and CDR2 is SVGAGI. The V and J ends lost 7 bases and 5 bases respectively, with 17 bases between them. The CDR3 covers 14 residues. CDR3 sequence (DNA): TGTGCCAGCACCCGACAGGTTGGATGGACTGAAGCTTTCTTT. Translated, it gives CASTRQVGWTEAFF.

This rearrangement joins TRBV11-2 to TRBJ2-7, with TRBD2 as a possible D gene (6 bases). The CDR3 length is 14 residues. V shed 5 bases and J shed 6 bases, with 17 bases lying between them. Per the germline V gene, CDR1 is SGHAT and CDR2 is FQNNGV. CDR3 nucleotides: TGTGCCAGCAGCCTCGAACTAGCCCCCCGCGAGCAGTACTTC. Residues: CASSLELAPREQYF.

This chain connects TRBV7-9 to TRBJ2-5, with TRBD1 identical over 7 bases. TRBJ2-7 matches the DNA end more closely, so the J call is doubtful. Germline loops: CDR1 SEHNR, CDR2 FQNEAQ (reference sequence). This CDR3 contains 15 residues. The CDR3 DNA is TGTGCCAGCAGCCCCAGTAGGGACAGCTCCTACGAGCAGTACTTC. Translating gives CASSPSRDSSYEQYF.

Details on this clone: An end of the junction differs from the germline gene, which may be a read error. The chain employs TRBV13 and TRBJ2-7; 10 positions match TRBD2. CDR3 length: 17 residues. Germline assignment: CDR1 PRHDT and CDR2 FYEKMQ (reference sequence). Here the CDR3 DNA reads TGTGCCAGCAGCTTAGCTCCTTCTAGCGGGGGTTCCTACGGGCAGTACTTC. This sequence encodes CASSLAPSSGGSYGQYF. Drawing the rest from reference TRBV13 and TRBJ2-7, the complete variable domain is AAGVIQSPRHLIKEKRETATLKCYPIPRHDTVYWYQQGPGQDPQFLISFYEKMQSDKGSIPDRFSAQQFSDYHSELNMSSLELGDSALYFCASSLAPSSGGSYGQYFGPGTRLTVT.

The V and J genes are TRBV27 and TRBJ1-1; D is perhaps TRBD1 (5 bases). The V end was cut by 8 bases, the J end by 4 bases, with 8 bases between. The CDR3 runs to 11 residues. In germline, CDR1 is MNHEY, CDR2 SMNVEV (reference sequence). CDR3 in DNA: TGTGCCAGCTGGGGGGTCACTGAAGCTTTCTTT. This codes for CASWGVTEAFF.

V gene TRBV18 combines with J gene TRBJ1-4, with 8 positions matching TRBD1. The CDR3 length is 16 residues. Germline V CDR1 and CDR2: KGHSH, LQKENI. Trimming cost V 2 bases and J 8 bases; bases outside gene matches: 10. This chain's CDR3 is CASSPAGGVYGEKLFF. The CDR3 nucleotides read TGTGCCAGCTCACCAGCAGGGGGCGTGTACGGGGAAAAACTGTTTTTT.

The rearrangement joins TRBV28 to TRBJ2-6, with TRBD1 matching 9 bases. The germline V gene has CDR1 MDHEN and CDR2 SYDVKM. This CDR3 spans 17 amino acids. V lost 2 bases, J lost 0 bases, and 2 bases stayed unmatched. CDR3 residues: CASSLGTGYSGANVLTF. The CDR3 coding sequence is TGTGCCAGCAGTTTAGGGACAGGGTACTCTGGGGCCAACGTCCTGACTTTC. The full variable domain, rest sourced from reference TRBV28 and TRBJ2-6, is DVKVTQSSRYLVKRTGEKVFLECVQDMDHENMFWYRQDPGLGLRLIYFSYDVKMKEKGDIPEGYSVSREKKERFSLILESASTNQTSMYLCASSLGTGYSGANVLTFGAGSRLTVL.

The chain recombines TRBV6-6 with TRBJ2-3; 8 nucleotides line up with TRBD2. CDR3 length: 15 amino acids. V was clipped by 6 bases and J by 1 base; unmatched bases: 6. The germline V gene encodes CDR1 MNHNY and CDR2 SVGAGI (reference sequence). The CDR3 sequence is CASSWTSFGTDTQYF. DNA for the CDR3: TGTGCCAGCAGCTGGACTAGCTTCGGCACAGATACGCAGTATTTT.

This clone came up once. CDR3 sequence: CASSPRTSGAVYEQYF. CDR3 DNA: TGTGCCAGCAGCCCCCGGACTAGCGGAGCAGTCTACGAGCAGTACTTC. The chain combines TRBV7-8 with TRBJ2-7; 10 nucleotides line up with TRBD2. The CDR3 sequence is 16 residues long. Germline loops: CDR1 SGHVS, CDR2 FQNEAQ. The V gene end was trimmed by 5 bases and the J gene end by 3 bases; junction bases not matched to a gene: 10. The variable domain in full, with the rest retrieved from reference TRBV7-8 and TRBJ2-7, is GAGVSQSPRYKVAKRGQDVALRCDPISGHVSLFWYQQALGQGPEFLTYFQNEAQLDKSGLPSDRFFAERPEGSVSTLKIQRTQQEDSAVYLCASSPRTSGAVYEQYFGPGTRLTVT.

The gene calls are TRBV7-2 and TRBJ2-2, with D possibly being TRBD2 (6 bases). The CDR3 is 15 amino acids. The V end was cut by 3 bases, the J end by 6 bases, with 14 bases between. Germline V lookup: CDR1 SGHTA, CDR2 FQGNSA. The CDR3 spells CASSFRGVRAGELFF. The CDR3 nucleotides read TGTGCCAGCAGCTTTCGCGGGGTCCGCGCCGGGGAGCTGTTTTTT.

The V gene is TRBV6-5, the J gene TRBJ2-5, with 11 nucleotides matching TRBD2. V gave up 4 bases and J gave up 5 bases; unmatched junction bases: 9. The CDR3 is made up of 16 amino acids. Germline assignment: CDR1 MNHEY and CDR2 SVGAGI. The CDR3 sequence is CASSLTSGAQAETQYF. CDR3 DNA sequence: TGTGCCAGCAGTTTGACTAGCGGGGCCCAGGCGGAGACCCAGTACTTC.

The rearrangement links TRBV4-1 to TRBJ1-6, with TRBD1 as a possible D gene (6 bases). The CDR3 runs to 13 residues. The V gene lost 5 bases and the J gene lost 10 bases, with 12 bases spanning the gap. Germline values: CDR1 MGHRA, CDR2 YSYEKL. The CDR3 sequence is CASSVQGSSPLHF. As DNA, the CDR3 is TGCGCCAGCAGCGTACAGGGATCCTCACCCCTCCACTTT.

The CDR3 sequence is CASSLRQGGTDTQYF. As DNA, the CDR3 is TGTGCCAGCAGCTTAAGACAGGGAGGAACAGATACGCAGTATTTT. The chain is built from TRBV7-2 and TRBJ2-3; tentatively, D is TRBD1 (7 bases). Trimming shortened V by 2 bases and J by 3 bases, and 12 bases separated the two germline ends. The CDR3 totals 15 residues. CDR1 is SGHTA, CDR2 FQGNSA, per germline.

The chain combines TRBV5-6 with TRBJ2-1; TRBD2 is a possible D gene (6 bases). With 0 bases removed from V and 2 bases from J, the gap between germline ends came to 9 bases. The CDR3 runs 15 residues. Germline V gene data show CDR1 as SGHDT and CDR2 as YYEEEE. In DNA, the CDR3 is TGTGCCAGCAGCTTGGAGGGACTGACCTACAATGAGCAGTTCTTC. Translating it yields CASSLEGLTYNEQFF.

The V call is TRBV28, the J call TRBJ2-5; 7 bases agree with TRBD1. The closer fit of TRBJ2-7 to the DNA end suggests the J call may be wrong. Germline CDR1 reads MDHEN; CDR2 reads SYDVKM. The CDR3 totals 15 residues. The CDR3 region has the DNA TGTGCCAGCAGTTTGTCCGGGACAGAATTCTACGAGCAGTACTTC. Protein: CASSLSGTEFYEQYF.

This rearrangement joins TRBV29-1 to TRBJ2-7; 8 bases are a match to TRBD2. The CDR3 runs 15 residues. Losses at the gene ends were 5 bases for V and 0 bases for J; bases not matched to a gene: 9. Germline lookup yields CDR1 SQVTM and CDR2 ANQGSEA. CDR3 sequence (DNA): TGCAGCGTTCTTGGTGGCGGGAGGTTCTCCTACGAGCAGTACTTC. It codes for CSVLGGGRFSYEQYF.